This entry lists 29 T cell receptor beta chains sequenced from one sample in a study of T cell repertoires in cytomegalovirus infection. MiXCR, applied by TCRdb to the reads, yields one record per CDR3 protein. Of 370,000 or so distinct CDR3 sequences in the sample, about 34% were seen once. Their antigens remain unidentified. Sequenced material: cultured PBMCs, taken from culture after CMV antigen stimulation. The origin of the receptors is a human donor in good health (CMV status not recorded). Some clones in this sample may be carry-over from other donors' samples.

V usage is TRBV24-1 and J usage is TRBJ2-6; the D is unclear. The germline V gene encodes CDR1 KGHDR and CDR2 SFDVKD. The CDR3 covers 15 residues. Deletions cut 5 bases from V and 2 bases from J, with 9 bases between. CDR3 residues: CATSAASAGANVLTF. In nucleotides, the CDR3 is TGTGCCACCAGTGCGGCGAGTGCTGGGGCCAACGTCCTGACTTTC.

This clonotype turned up a few times. The chain links TRBV7-6 to TRBJ1-1, with D hard to call. This CDR3 region has 17 residues. Germline assignment: CDR1 SGHVS and CDR2 FNYEAQ. V was clipped by 1 base and J by 0 bases, with 15 bases between them. The CDR3 coding sequence is TGTGCCAGCAGCTTAGAGGCATCGGGCAGAGTGAACACTGAAGCTTTCTTT. Residues: CASSLEASGRVNTEAFF.

The chain is built from TRBV28 and TRBJ2-6; tentative D call: TRBD1 (5 bases). Germline CDR1 is MDHEN and CDR2 is SYDVKM. The CDR3 length is 18 residues. V was cut by 4 bases and J by 1 base, with 17 bases left in between. CDR3 residues: CASSSGFIDVSGANVLTF. CDR3 sequence (DNA): TGTGCCAGCAGTTCAGGGTTTATTGATGTATCTGGGGCCAACGTCCTGACTTTC. Complete variable domain (other parts from reference TRBV28 and TRBJ2-6): DVKVTQSSRYLVKRTGEKVFLECVQDMDHENMFWYRQDPGLGLRLIYFSYDVKMKEKGDIPEGYSVSREKKERFSLILESASTNQTSMYLCASSSGFIDVSGANVLTFGAGSRLTVL.

This clonotype was counted ten times or more. This chain connects TRBV7-2 to TRBJ2-1; 7 bases match TRBD2. The junction had 12 bases not matched to a gene; V was cut back by 1 base and J by 9 bases. CDR3 length: 16 amino acids. Germline values: CDR1 SGHTA, CDR2 FQGNSA. The CDR3 loop reads CASSLGAGLVKREQFF. DNA for the CDR3: TGTGCCAGCAGCTTAGGGGCAGGACTAGTGAAGCGTGAGCAGTTCTTC.

The rearrangement links TRBV6-6 to TRBJ2-3; D is unresolved. CDR3 length: 16 residues. Germline CDR1 and CDR2: MNHNY and SVGAGI (reference sequence). V was cut by 0 bases and J by 0 bases, with 10 bases left in between. The CDR3 loop reads CASSYSIASSTDTQYF. The CDR3 DNA reads as TGTGCCAGCAGTTACTCGATTGCCAGTAGCACAGATACGCAGTATTTT.

The chain links TRBV5-4 to TRBJ2-1; TRBD2 matches at 15 bases. This CDR3 region has 17 residues. The V gene end was trimmed by 4 bases and the J gene end by 8 bases; junction bases not matched to a gene: 10. The V gene's germline CDR1 is SGHNT and CDR2 YYREEE (reference sequence). The CDR3 DNA sequence: TGTGCCAGCAGCGCAGGGGGGACTAGCGGGAGGTACTATGAGCAGTTCTTC. It encodes CASSAGGTSGRYYEQFF.

This chain links TRBV4-2 with TRBJ1-4; D is undetermined. Trimming pared 4 bases from V and 2 bases from J, leaving 14 bases between. CDR1 is LGHNA and CDR2 is YNFKEQ in the germline V gene. CDR3 size: 16 residues. The CDR3 loop is CASSRDPVGTNEKLFF. The CDR3 coding sequence is TGTGCCAGCAGCCGAGATCCTGTAGGGACTAATGAAAAACTGTTTTTT.

Many counts were recorded for this clonotype. An end of the junction does not agree with germline; a read error may underlie this. The chain uses TRBV7-2 and TRBJ2-5, with D possibly TRBD2 on 5 matching bases. This CDR3 has 13 amino acids. Per the germline V gene, CDR1 is SGHTA and CDR2 is FQGNSA. The CDR3 DNA reads as TGTGCCAGCAGCCTGGACTGGCAAGGGACCCAGTACTTC. Amino acid sequence: CASSLDWQGTQYF. The full variable domain, completed using reference TRBV7-2 and TRBJ2-5, is GAGVSQSPSNKVTEKGKDVELRCDPISGHTALYWYRQSLGQGLEFLIYFQGNSAPDKSGLPSDRFSAERTGGSVSTLTIQRTQQEDSAVYLCASSLDWQGTQYFGPGTRLLVL.

The chain joins TRBV6-1 to TRBJ2-2, with 9 positions matching TRBD2. The CDR3 sequence is 14 residues long. Germline V CDR1 and CDR2: MNHNS, SASEGT. V was pared by 8 bases and J by 4 bases, with 5 bases of the junction left unmatched. In DNA, the CDR3 is TGTGCCAGCTGGCGGGAGGGCCTCACCGGGGAGCTGTTTTTT. As protein: CASWREGLTGELFF.

The genes are TRBV7-8 and TRBJ2-4, with D maybe TRBD1 (6 bases). V was pared by 4 bases and J by 0 bases, with 10 bases between. CDR3 length equals 15 residues. Germline V CDR1 and CDR2: SGHVS, FQNEAQ. For the CDR3, the DNA is TGTGCCAGCAGCTCCAACAGGGCAGCCAAAAACATTCAGTACTTC. Translating it yields CASSSNRAAKNIQYF. The full variable domain, with the rest looked up from reference TRBV7-8 and TRBJ2-4, is GAGVSQSPRYKVAKRGQDVALRCDPISGHVSLFWYQQALGQGPEFLTYFQNEAQLDKSGLPSDRFFAERPEGSVSTLKIQRTQQEDSAVYLCASSSNRAAKNIQYFGAGTRLSVL.

The sample holds many counts of this clonotype. The V and J genes are TRBV19 and TRBJ2-1; D remains ambiguous. The ends were cut back, 6 bases at V and 6 bases at J, with 9 bases in the middle. Germline V gene data show CDR1 as LNHDA and CDR2 as SQIVND (reference sequence). The CDR3 covers 12 residues. As DNA, the CDR3 is TGTGCCAGTAGCCGGATCGTCAATGAGCAGTTCTTC. Translated, it gives CASSRIVNEQFF.

J is TRBJ1-5 and V is TRBV20-1, with unresolved D. This CDR3 is 13 amino acids long. Germline loops: CDR1 DFQATT, CDR2 SNEGSKA (reference sequence). The V and J ends lost 5 bases and 4 bases respectively, with 12 bases between them. The chain's CDR3 is CSAGGLGNQPQHF. The CDR3 nucleotides are TGCAGTGCTGGAGGGCTAGGGAATCAGCCCCAGCATTTT.

In its sample, this clonotype was seen many times. This chain joins TRBV7-9 and TRBJ1-1, with D perhaps matching TRBD1 (5 bases). V shed 3 bases and J shed 4 bases, with 15 bases lying between them. This CDR3 contains 15 residues. Germline CDR1 reads SEHNR; CDR2 reads FQNEAQ (reference sequence). The DNA of the CDR3 is TGTGCCAGCAGCTTCCCCGCGGGGGTTAGCACTGAAGCTTTCTTT. It yields the protein CASSFPAGVSTEAFF.

The rearrangement links TRBV6-6 to TRBJ2-1, with 9 bases lining up with TRBD2. With V trimmed by 1 base and J by 3 bases, 7 bases remained unmatched. The CDR3 runs 17 residues. Germline assignment: CDR1 MNHNY and CDR2 SVGAGI (reference sequence). The CDR3 loop is CASSYFLAGEFYNEQFF. The CDR3 nucleotides read TGTGCCAGCAGTTACTTTTTAGCGGGAGAATTCTACAATGAGCAGTTCTTC.

This clonotype turned up a few times. The chain links TRBV7-2 to TRBJ1-6; possible D gene TRBD1, 5 bases. The V end lost 6 bases, the J end lost 0 bases, and 12 bases lay between the germline ends. The CDR3 loop spans 16 amino acids. CDR1 is SGHTA, CDR2 FQGNSA, per germline. CDR3 loop: CASRRDRSSYNSPLHF. DNA of the CDR3: TGTGCCAGCAGAAGGGACCGGAGCTCCTATAATTCACCCCTCCACTTT.

The chain couples TRBV4-1 to TRBJ1-1, with D perhaps TRBD1 (6 bases). CDR1 is MGHRA and CDR2 is YSYEKL in the germline V gene. V lost 0 bases and J 6 bases, leaving 14 bases between the germline ends. The CDR3 extends over 15 amino acids. DNA for the CDR3: TGCGCCAGCAGCCAAGAAACTTGGGAGGGGGCTGAAGCTTTCTTT. Translating it yields CASSQETWEGAEAFF.

The chain couples TRBV10-3 to TRBJ2-1; 11 bases fit TRBD2. Germline trimming cut 10 bases from V and 7 bases from J; bases unmatched to any gene: 6. CDR1 is ENHRY and CDR2 is SYGVKD in the germline V gene. This CDR3 spans 13 amino acids. CDR3: CATSSGRWNEQFF. The CDR3 DNA is TGTGCCACCTCTAGCGGGAGGTGGAATGAGCAGTTCTTC.

The V gene is TRBV7-2, the J gene TRBJ2-7; 8 bases align to TRBD2. Germline-derived CDR1 and CDR2 are SGHTA and FQGNSA. V shed 6 bases, J shed 0 bases, and the junction held 4 bases outside the gene matches. The CDR3 has 14 amino acids. CDR3 DNA: TGTGCCAGCAGTTATAGCGGGGACTCCTACGAGCAGTACTTC. Amino acids: CASSYSGDSYEQYF.

The rearrangement joins TRBV20-1 to TRBJ2-7, with D perhaps matching TRBD1 (5 bases). This CDR3 is 10 amino acids long. The germline CDR1 and CDR2 sequences are DFQATT and SNEGSKA (reference sequence). The CDR3 loop reads CSARDLRGLV. CDR3 bases: TGCAGTGCTAGAGATCTAAGGGGCCTCGTC.

This clonotype showed up many times. This chain links TRBV6-1 with TRBJ2-7; 7 bases line up with TRBD2. Trimming at V came to 5 bases and at J to 3 bases, leaving 10 bases not matched to a gene. Germline CDR1 is MNHNS and CDR2 is SASEGT. CDR3 length: 15 residues. In DNA, the CDR3 is TGTGCCAGCAGTTATCCGCGGGAGTTCATCTACGAGCAGTACTTC. Encoded protein: CASSYPREFIYEQYF.

This sequence joins TRBV28 and TRBJ1-4; D uncertain. Germline lookup yields CDR1 MDHEN and CDR2 SYDVKM. Trimming removed 7 bases from V and 5 bases from J, with 14 bases in between. The CDR3 is 14 amino acids. CDR3 loop: CASTFDGGNEKLFF. For the CDR3, the DNA is TGTGCCAGCACCTTCGACGGTGGCAATGAAAAACTGTTTTTT.

The rearrangement joins TRBV4-1 to TRBJ2-5; 12 nucleotides agree with TRBD2. The V gene's germline CDR1 is MGHRA and CDR2 YSYEKL. CDR3 length: 19 amino acids. The V segment lost 2 bases and the J segment 0 bases; nucleotides outside the gene matches: 10. CDR3 nucleotides: TGCGCCAGCAGCCAACGGACTAGCGGGATGACAGGGCACCAAGAGACCCAGTACTTC. This sequence encodes CASSQRTSGMTGHQETQYF.

The sample holds a few counts of this clonotype. The rearrangement links TRBV28 to TRBJ2-1; 14 bases are shared with TRBD2. The CDR3 runs to 18 residues. With V trimmed by 5 bases and J by 1 base, 7 bases remained unmatched. CDR1 and CDR2 (germline): MDHEN, SYDVKM. Here the CDR3 DNA reads TGTGCCAGCAGTCCGGGACTAGCGGGAGTATCGTCCTACAATGAGCAGTTCTTC. It encodes CASSPGLAGVSSYNEQFF.

This clonotype was recorded only once. J is TRBJ2-2 and V is TRBV6-8; 7 nucleotides align to TRBD1. This CDR3 spans 18 amino acids. CDR1 is MNHGY, CDR2 SAAAGT, per germline. The junction had 19 bases not matched to a gene; V was cut back by 7 bases and J by 5 bases. CDR3 protein: CASTIQGLTWGRTGELFF. The DNA of the CDR3 is TGTGCCAGCACAATACAGGGGCTGACCTGGGGTCGAACCGGGGAGCTGTTTTTT.

This rearrangement joins TRBV2 to TRBJ2-3; D is uncertain. Trimming took off 4 bases at V and 0 bases at J, with 8 bases between the two ends. Germline-derived CDR1 and CDR2 are SNHLY and FYNNEI. The CDR3 is 14 residues long. The CDR3 nucleotides read TGTGCCAGCAGTGGACATCGTAGCACAGATACGCAGTATTTT. Protein: CASSGHRSTDTQYF. Full variable domain (outside the CDR3, taken from reference TRBV2 and TRBJ2-3): EPEVTQTPSHQVTQMGQEVILRCVPISNHLYFYWYRQILGQKVEFLVSFYNNEISEKSEIFDDQFSVERPDGSNFTLKIRSTKLEDSAMYFCASSGHRSTDTQYFGPGTRLTVL.

The chain links TRBV7-2 to TRBJ2-2; no definite D call. The germline V and J ends were trimmed by 2 bases and 3 bases, with 10 bases remaining between them. The CDR3 is 15 amino acids. Looked up from germline, CDR1 is SGHTA and CDR2 is FQGNSA. The chain's CDR3 is CASSLFGRDTGELFF. The CDR3, as DNA: TGTGCCAGCAGCTTATTCGGGCGAGACACCGGGGAGCTGTTTTTT.

This clonotype was found a few times. The chain links TRBV4-2 to TRBJ2-1, with 11 bases lining up with TRBD2. J lost 6 bases, V lost 0 bases, and 13 bases had no gene match. The CDR3 contains 19 residues. Germline V gene data show CDR1 as LGHNA and CDR2 as YNFKEQ. DNA for the CDR3: TGTGCCAGCAGCCAAGAGACTAGGGTAGCGGGAGGGCCCTTCAATGAGCAGTTCTTC. Translation gives CASSQETRVAGGPFNEQFF.

The chain links TRBV11-2 to TRBJ2-3, with TRBD2 identical over 7 bases. The CDR3 contains 17 residues. V dropped 5 bases and J dropped 5; count of bases not matched to a gene: 16. Germline values: CDR1 SGHAT, CDR2 FQNNGV. The CDR3 spells CASSLDAMRERGDTQYF. CDR3 sequence (DNA): TGTGCCAGCAGCCTTGACGCGATGCGGGAGCGGGGAGATACGCAGTATTTT.

The V call is TRBV12-3 or TRBV12-4, the J call TRBJ1-1, with D perhaps matching TRBD1 (6 bases). The CDR3 consists of 15 residues. Trimming removed 5 bases from V and 3 bases from J, with 16 bases in between. The CDR3 bases are TGTGCCAGCAGTAATAAGGGGGGGTACCACACTGAAGCTTTCTTT. It is translated as CASSNKGGYHTEAFF.